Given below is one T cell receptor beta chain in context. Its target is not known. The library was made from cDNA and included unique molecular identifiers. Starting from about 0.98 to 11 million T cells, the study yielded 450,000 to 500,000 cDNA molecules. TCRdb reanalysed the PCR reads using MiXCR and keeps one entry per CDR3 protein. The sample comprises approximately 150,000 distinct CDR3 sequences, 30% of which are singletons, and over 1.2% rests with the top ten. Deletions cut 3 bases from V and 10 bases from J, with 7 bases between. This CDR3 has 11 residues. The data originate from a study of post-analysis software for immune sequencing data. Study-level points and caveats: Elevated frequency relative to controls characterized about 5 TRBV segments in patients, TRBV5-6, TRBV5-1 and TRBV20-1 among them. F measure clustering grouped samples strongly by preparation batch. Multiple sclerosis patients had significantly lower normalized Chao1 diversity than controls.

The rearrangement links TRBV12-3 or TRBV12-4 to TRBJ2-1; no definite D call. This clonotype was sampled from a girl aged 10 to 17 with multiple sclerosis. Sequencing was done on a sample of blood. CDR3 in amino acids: CASSFAVEQFF. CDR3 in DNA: TGTGCCAGCAGTTTTGCAGTCGAGCAGTTCTTC.